This T cell receptor (beta chain) was recovered during a study of cytomegalovirus exposure and HLA in healthy donors. This CDR3 comprises 15 residues. The junction had 9 bases not matched to a gene; V was cut back by 4 bases and J by 6 bases. Germline V lookup: CDR1 SGHAT, CDR2 FQNNGV. The PCR made use of 60 Vbeta and 13 Jbeta primers. The method was immunoSEQ multiplex PCR; TCRdb's version includes in-frame clones alone and lacks a portion of them. The data hold about 140,000 clones, with roughly three quarters observed a single time. Sequencing was done on a sample of PBMCs. J is TRBJ1-1 and V is TRBV11-2; 9 positions match TRBD1. The TCR was taken from a female donor in good health and CMV-seronegative. The CDR3 bases are TGTGCCAGCAGCTCAAACAGGGGGCGATATGCTGAAGCTTTCTTT. It is translated as CASSSNRGRYAEAFF. Using reference TRBV11-2 and TRBJ1-1 for the parts outside the CDR3, the full variable domain is EAGVAQSPRYKIIEKRQSVAFWCNPISGHATLYWYQQILGQGPKLLIQFQNNGVVDDSQLPKDRFSAERLKGVDSTLKIQPAKLEDSAVYLCASSSNRGRYAEAFFGQGTRLTVV.